This entry lists 31 T cell receptor beta chains sequenced from one sample in a study of blood T cell repertoires in COVID-19. The table came from immunoSEQ multiplex PCR; TCRdb's copy has only in-frame clones and leaves some out. Here the sample spans 87,000 or so clones, roughly four fifths being singletons. Sequencing input: peripheral blood. The receptors derive from a woman in her 70s with acute or convalescent COVID-19.

This clone was observed a single time. The chain employs TRBV6-5 and TRBJ2-3, with 7 positions matching TRBD2. Germline CDR1 reads MNHEY; CDR2 reads SVGAGI. This CDR3 has 15 amino acids. Germline trimming cut 7 bases from V and 0 bases from J; bases unmatched to any gene: 7. The CDR3 reads CASKRGPFSTDTQYF. CDR3 nucleotides: TGTGCCAGCAAGCGGGGCCCGTTTAGCACAGATACGCAGTATTTT.

This clone was seen a handful of times. This sequence joins TRBV7-9 and TRBJ1-5; 8 nucleotides line up with TRBD1. Germline lookup yields CDR1 SEHNR and CDR2 FQNEAQ (reference sequence). Trimming took 5 bases from V and 1 from J; bases not matched to a gene: 7. The CDR3 totals 16 residues. CDR3 loop: CASSPGQVGSNQPQHF. CDR3 coding DNA: TGTGCCAGCAGCCCGGGACAGGTAGGGAGCAATCAGCCCCAGCATTTT.

V usage is TRBV7-9 and J usage is TRBJ1-2; D remains ambiguous. The V gene lost 5 bases and the J gene lost 8 bases, with 18 bases spanning the gap. The germline V gene encodes CDR1 SEHNR and CDR2 FQNEAQ (reference sequence). This CDR3 has 14 amino acids. The CDR3 sequence: CASSPQPGGQGYTF. The DNA of the CDR3 is TGTGCCAGCAGCCCTCAGCCTGGAGGTCAGGGCTACACCTTC.

The chain uses TRBV15 and TRBJ1-1; 7 positions agree with TRBD1. This CDR3 contains 14 residues. V was pared by 1 base and J by 4 bases, with 3 bases of the junction left unmatched. CDR1 LNHNV and CDR2 YYDKDF come from the germline V gene (reference sequence). The CDR3 DNA sequence: TGTGCCACCAGCAGAGCGACAGGGAGCACTGAAGCTTTCTTT. The encoded protein is CATSRATGSTEAFF.

V is TRBV30 and J is TRBJ2-7; TRBD2 might be the D (6 bases). This CDR3 spans 13 amino acids. V lost 2 bases to trimming and J lost 3 bases, with 11 bases between them. Germline lookup yields CDR1 GTSNPN and CDR2 SVGIG (reference sequence). The CDR3 nucleotides are TGTGCCTGGAGTCCTCCGGGAGACTACGAGCAGTACTTC. Protein product: CAWSPPGDYEQYF.

The chain joins TRBV5-1 to TRBJ1-1, with 8 bases aligning to TRBD1. V shed 4 bases, J shed 6 bases, and the junction held 8 bases outside the gene matches. This CDR3 contains 14 residues. Germline V lookup: CDR1 SGHRS, CDR2 YFSETQ. CDR3 sequence (DNA): TGCGCCAGCAGCCCAGTAGGACAGGGAGCTGAAGCTTTCTTT. Its protein product is CASSPVGQGAEAFF.

This clone was counted a few times. The chain employs TRBV5-1 and TRBJ2-2, with D tentatively TRBD2 (5 bases). This CDR3 has 13 amino acids. Germline CDR1 is SGHRS and CDR2 is YFSETQ. V lost 2 bases to trimming and J lost 7 bases, with 9 bases between them. This CDR3 is CASSFGGGGELFF. The CDR3 DNA reads TGCGCCAGCAGCTTTGGAGGAGGCGGGGAGCTGTTTTTT. Based on the CDR3 plus reference TRBV5-1 and TRBJ2-2, the full variable domain is KAGVTQTPRYLIKTRGQQVTLSCSPISGHRSVSWYQQTPGQGLQFLFEYFSETQRNKGNFPGRFSGRQFSNSRSEMNVSTLELGDSALYLCASSFGGGGELFFGEGSRLTVL.

This clone has only a few counts. V is TRBV2 and J is TRBJ2-5, with 7 bases aligning to TRBD2. The ends lost 5 bases at V and 5 bases at J; junction bases unmatched: 20. CDR3 length: 18 amino acids. Germline V CDR1 and CDR2: SNHLY, FYNNEI. CDR3 DNA: TGTGCCAGCAGTATTTATTTGGGGCCGGGGGGTAATACGGAGACCCAGTACTTC. Its translation is CASSIYLGPGGNTETQYF.

This chain connects TRBV29-1 to TRBJ2-3; TRBD1 aligns across 9 bases. With V trimmed by 6 bases and J by 0 bases, 7 bases remained unmatched. Germline CDR1 reads SQVTM; CDR2 reads ANQGSEA. The CDR3 is made up of 15 amino acids. The CDR3 region is CSVDRDRVSTDTQYF. The CDR3 nucleotides are TGCAGCGTGGACCGGGACAGGGTTAGCACAGATACGCAGTATTTT.

This chain uses TRBV7-3 with TRBJ1-1; the D is unclear. In germline, CDR1 is SGHTA, CDR2 FQGTGA. V was trimmed by 5 bases and J by 2 bases, leaving 12 bases between them. The CDR3 is made up of 14 amino acids. The CDR3 reads CASSLNSGNTEAFF. For the CDR3, the DNA is TGTGCCAGCAGCCTGAACAGTGGAAACACTGAAGCTTTCTTT.

The chain carries TRBV18 and TRBJ2-3; TRBD2 matches at 7 bases. CDR1 and CDR2 from the germline V gene are KGHSH and LQKENI. The CDR3 covers 15 residues. V lost 3 bases to trimming and J lost 1 base; unmatched junction nucleotides: 4. CDR3 residues: CASSPGGSGTDTQYF. In DNA form, the CDR3 reads TGTGCCAGCTCACCGGGGGGGTCCGGCACAGATACGCAGTATTTT. The full variable domain, its missing parts supplied by reference TRBV18 and TRBJ2-3, is NAGVMQNPRHLVRRRGQEARLRCSPMKGHSHVYWYRQLPEEGLKFMVYLQKENIIDESGMPKERFSAEFPKEGPSILRIQQVVRGDSAAYFCASSPGGSGTDTQYFGPGTRLTVL.

A single count supports this clone. This chain links TRBV28 with TRBJ1-2; 9 nucleotides agree with TRBD1. There are 13 residues in the CDR3. After removal of 3 bases from V and 6 bases from J, the junction contained 2 bases not matched to a gene. Germline V gene sequence: CDR1 MDHEN, CDR2 SYDVKM. CDR3 nucleotides: TGTGCCAGCAGTTTGACAGGGGGTGATGGCTACACCTTC. Translated, it gives CASSLTGGDGYTF.

This chain links TRBV18 with TRBJ1-6; D is possibly TRBD1 (6 bases). Germline CDR1 KGHSH, CDR2 LQKENI. The CDR3 sequence is 14 residues long. V lost 6 bases, J lost 14 bases, and 20 bases lay in between. This chain's CDR3 is CASSSLGAGNALHF. The CDR3 DNA reads as TGTGCCAGCTCCTCATTGGGGGCGGGTAATGCCCTCCACTTT.

The chain employs TRBV19 and TRBJ2-2; 7 bases are shared with TRBD2. Germline V gene sequence: CDR1 LNHDA, CDR2 SQIVND (reference sequence). This CDR3 comprises 15 residues. V trimming: 5 bases; J trimming: 4 bases; junction bases outside the gene matches: 7. The CDR3, as DNA: TGTGCCAGTAGTCGGGAGGCCAGGCTCACCGGGGAGCTGTTTTTT. Protein product: CASSREARLTGELFF.

The J gene is TRBJ1-1, the V gene TRBV9; possibly TRBD1 for D (5 bases). CDR3 length: 13 amino acids. V was cut by 0 bases and J by 7 bases, with 10 bases left in between. Germline V lookup: CDR1 SGDLS, CDR2 YYNGEE. The CDR3 is CASSVGGRGEAFF. CDR3 bases: TGTGCCAGCAGCGTAGGGGGCCGAGGTGAAGCTTTCTTT.

The chain recombines TRBV19 with TRBJ2-3; TRBD1 is a possible D gene (5 bases). Germline CDR1 LNHDA, CDR2 SQIVND (reference sequence). CDR3 length equals 13 residues. V lost 4 bases and J 4 bases, leaving 9 bases between the germline ends. The CDR3 loop is CASSTGLADTQYF. In DNA form, the CDR3 reads TGTGCCAGTAGTACAGGGCTGGCAGATACGCAGTATTTT.

The chain is built from TRBV5-1 and TRBJ1-4; 9 nucleotides match TRBD1. Germline CDR1 is SGHRS and CDR2 is YFSETQ. The CDR3 is made up of 16 amino acids. The V gene end was trimmed by 3 bases and the J gene end by 0 bases; junction bases not matched to a gene: 3. The CDR3 nucleotides are TGCGCCAGCAGCTGGGACAGGGAGGCAACTAATGAAAAACTGTTTTTT. The encoded protein is CASSWDREATNEKLFF.

CDR3: CASRSQGNYGYTF. The CDR3 DNA is TGTGCCAGCAGATCACAGGGAAACTATGGCTACACCTTC. The genes are TRBV6-5 and TRBJ1-2, with D maybe TRBD1 (6 bases). The CDR3 is 13 residues long. The germline V and J ends were trimmed by 6 bases and 2 bases, with 10 bases remaining between them. Germline-derived CDR1 and CDR2 are MNHEY and SVGAGI.

This clone occurred once. The chain employs TRBV12-3 or TRBV12-4 and TRBJ2-5; possibly TRBD2 for D (5 bases). The length of the CDR3 is 13 residues. V gave up 5 bases and J gave up 2 bases, with 9 bases separating them. The CDR3 coding sequence is TGTGCCAGCAGTCCGCGGGTTCAAGAGACCCAGTACTTC. It yields the protein CASSPRVQETQYF.

This chain connects TRBV5-6 to TRBJ1-2; unclear D gene. CDR3 length: 14 amino acids. Germline V lookup: CDR1 SGHDT, CDR2 YYEEEE. V lost 3 bases, J lost 0 bases, and 9 bases lay in between. The CDR3 sequence: CASSSLGSNYGYTF. The CDR3 DNA reads TGTGCCAGCAGCTCGCTTGGCTCTAACTATGGCTACACCTTC.

CDR3 nucleotides: TGTGCCAGCAGCTTCCTAGGACTAGCGGGGGGCACCGGGGAGCTGTTTTTT. Protein: CASSFLGLAGGTGELFF. The V call is TRBV9, the J call TRBJ2-2; TRBD2 matches 14 bases. Losses at the gene ends were 4 bases for V and 4 bases for J; bases not matched to a gene: 6. Germline loops: CDR1 SGDLS, CDR2 YYNGEE. The CDR3 contains 17 residues.

The rearrangement joins TRBV19 to TRBJ1-2; D is perhaps TRBD1 (5 bases). The CDR3 loop spans 15 amino acids. V was pared by 4 bases and J by 8 bases, with 20 bases between. Germline V gene lookup returns CDR1 LNHDA and CDR2 SQIVND (reference sequence). This chain's CDR3 is CASSTPRGGVHGYTF. CDR3 sequence (DNA): TGTGCCAGTAGTACCCCGAGGGGAGGCGTCCACGGCTACACCTTC.

The J gene is TRBJ2-5, the V gene TRBV24-1, with 10 bases identical to TRBD2. The CDR3 has 16 amino acids. The ends lost 1 base at V and 4 bases at J; junction bases unmatched: 5. Germline loops: CDR1 KGHDR, CDR2 SFDVKD. CDR3 nucleotide sequence: TGTGCCACCAGTGATTTAAGAGCGGGGGGGGGAGAGACCCAGTACTTC. Translated, it gives CATSDLRAGGGETQYF.

CDR3 in amino acids: CASSQGLGTETQYF. The DNA of the CDR3 is TGTGCCAGCAGCCAAGGACTAGGGACAGAGACCCAGTACTTC. The chain has TRBV3-1 (or the pseudogene TRBV3-2) and TRBJ2-5, with D maybe TRBD2 (6 bases). Trimming took 1 base from V and 4 from J, leaving 10 bases between them. Germline V lookup: CDR1 LGHDT, CDR2 YNNKEL (reference sequence). The CDR3 is 14 residues long.

This chain links TRBV27 with TRBJ2-7; D possibly corresponds to TRBD1 (5 bases). V lost 9 bases to trimming and J lost 5 bases, with 11 bases between them. Germline-derived CDR1 and CDR2 are MNHEY and SMNVEV (reference sequence). The CDR3 is made up of 11 amino acids. For the CDR3, the DNA is TGTGCCAGTTGGGTAGGGGACGAGCAGTACTTC. Amino acid sequence: CASWVGDEQYF.

V is TRBV5-8 and J is TRBJ1-5; no clear D gene. The ends were cut back, 0 bases at V and 10 bases at J, with 8 bases in the middle. The CDR3 has 12 amino acids. Per the germline V gene, CDR1 is SGHTS and CDR2 is YDEGEE. This CDR3 reads CASSLDPKPQHF. The CDR3 DNA reads as TGTGCCAGCAGCTTGGATCCCAAACCCCAGCATTTT.

The J gene is TRBJ2-1, the V gene TRBV5-1, with D maybe TRBD2 (5 bases). The CDR3 length is 13 residues. With 1 base removed from V and 10 bases from J, the gap between germline ends came to 12 bases. Looked up from germline, CDR1 is SGHRS and CDR2 is YFSETQ. CDR3 loop: CASSLTLEEEQFF. The CDR3 DNA is TGCGCCAGCAGCTTGACTCTGGAGGAGGAGCAGTTCTTC.

The CDR3, as DNA: TGCGCCAGCAACCTCGAGGGCATTCAGTACGAGCAGTACTTC. This sequence encodes CASNLEGIQYEQYF. The chain joins TRBV5-1 to TRBJ2-7; D may be TRBD2 (5 bases). CDR3 length equals 14 residues. Looked up from germline, CDR1 is SGHRS and CDR2 is YFSETQ. V lost 6 bases to trimming and J lost 4 bases, with 17 bases between them. Complete variable domain (other parts from reference TRBV5-1 and TRBJ2-7): KAGVTQTPRYLIKTRGQQVTLSCSPISGHRSVSWYQQTPGQGLQFLFEYFSETQRNKGNFPGRFSGRQFSNSRSEMNVSTLELGDSALYLCASNLEGIQYEQYFGPGTRLTVT.

V gene TRBV6-6 combines with J gene TRBJ1-4, with TRBD1 matching 9 bases. J lost 8 bases, V lost 4 bases, and 8 bases had no gene match. Germline V CDR1 and CDR2: MNHNY, SVGAGI (reference sequence). This CDR3 is built from 15 residues. CDR3 nucleotides: TGTGCCAGCAGTTTCAGACAGGGGGGGAAGGAAAAACTGTTTTTT. This gives the protein CASSFRQGGKEKLFF.

The chain joins TRBV11-3 to TRBJ1-1; D call uncertain. Germline loops: CDR1 SGHNT, CDR2 YENEEA. The CDR3 runs to 14 residues. Trimming removed 1 base from V and 2 bases from J, with 8 bases in between. The CDR3 DNA reads as TGTGCCAGCAGCTTAGGGCTTCTCAACACTGAAGCTTTCTTT. This gives the protein CASSLGLLNTEAFF.

This clone showed up just once. J is TRBJ1-3 and V is TRBV7-3; D perhaps matches TRBD1 (5 bases). CDR1 is SGHTA and CDR2 is FQGTGA in the germline V gene. V shed 0 bases and J shed 4 bases, with 10 bases lying between them. The CDR3 has 15 amino acids. CDR3 residues: CASSLTAGSGNTIYF. CDR3 coding DNA: TGTGCCAGCAGCTTAACAGCAGGGTCAGGAAACACCATATATTTT.